This paragraph reports one T cell receptor (beta chain). Newly diagnosed, the hyperthyroidism patients had under 2 months' duration and were aged 18 to 65. The sample originates from a study of Graves' ophthalmopathy and Graves' hyperthyroidism. At the level of the study: Researchers classed hyperthyroidism as stable given no ophthalmopathy within 18 months of follow-up.

Amplification of the TCR beta CDR3 regions used RNA transcripts (as template). An opening RT-PCR round employed HTBI primers and preceded a second-round multiplex PCR. Via MiXCR, TCRdb re-called the multiplex PCR reads, giving one row per CDR3 protein. The sample lists roughly 600,000 distinct CDR3 sequences, just under 40% seen once, with about 4.1% in the top ten. Germline V lookup: CDR1 LNHDA, CDR2 SQIVND (reference sequence). The CDR3 extends over 18 amino acids. V shed 7 bases, J shed 0 bases, and the junction held 9 bases outside the gene matches. The V gene is TRBV19, the J gene TRBJ1-4; the match to TRBD1 covers 12 bases. Sequenced: peripheral blood or thyroid tissue (not recorded which). The TCR originated in an adult man with Graves' hyperthyroidism. CDR3 amino acids: CASIKGGQGATTNEKLFF. CDR3 DNA: TGTGCCAGTATTAAAGGGGGACAGGGGGCGACAACTAATGAAAAACTGTTTTTT.